This is a list of T cell receptor beta chains from one sample in a study of circulating and synovial CD4+ cells in juvenile arthritis. Libraries were prepared by immunoSEQ multiplex PCR; TCRdb keeps only in-frame clonotypes and omits some of them. The sample yields about 33,000 clones, nearly 95% seen once. Sequencing used CD4+ T cells from blood. The receptors derive from a human donor with juvenile idiopathic arthritis. CDR3s include the opening cysteine and the closing phenylalanine or tryptophan. A D gene is named only where the DNA matches it firmly. The size of a clone is reported for some rows only, either as once, few or many, or as a class for expanded clones.

J: TRBJ2-1; size: NA; length: 12; D: NA; V: TRBV6-6; CDR3: CASSLQANEQFF; DNA: TGTGCCAGCAGCCTACAGGCTAATGAGCAGTTCTTC
J: TRBJ1-3; size: NA; length: 16; D: NA; V: TRBV11-3; CDR3: CASSSQDIFSGNTIYF; DNA: TGTGCCAGCAGCTCCCAGGATATATTCTCTGGAAACACCATATATTTT
J: TRBJ1-2; size: few; length: 16; D: NA; V: TRBV10-3; CDR3: CATIDATGNDNYGYTF; DNA: TGTGCCACTATCGATGCTACCGGGAACGATAACTATGGCTACACCTTC
J: TRBJ1-6; size: NA; length: 15; D: NA; V: TRBV27; CDR3: CASSLSEVLRSPLHF; DNA: TGTGCCAGCAGTTTATCCGAAGTCCTGCGTTCACCCCTCCACTTT
J: TRBJ2-5; size: NA; length: 13; D: TRBD2; V: TRBV7-9; CDR3: CASSSPGGETQYF; DNA: TGTGCCAGCAGCTCCCCGGGGGGAGAGACCCAGTACTTC
J: TRBJ2-2; size: NA; length: 16; D: TRBD2; V: TRBV6-6; CDR3: CASSPGLAGSTGELFF; DNA: TGTGCCAGCAGTCCCGGACTAGCGGGGTCCACCGGGGAGCTGTTTTTT
J: TRBJ2-7; size: NA; length: 11; D: NA; V: TRBV5-3; CDR3: CASRQGAEQYF; DNA: TGTGCCAGCCGCCAGGGCGCCGAGCAGTACTTC
J: TRBJ1-4; size: NA; length: 17; D: TRBD1; V: TRBV2; CDR3: CASRGRDRGASKEKLFF; DNA: TGTGCCAGCAGGGGTCGGGACAGGGGTGCTTCGAAGGAAAAACTGTTTTTT
J: TRBJ2-7; size: NA; length: 17; D: TRBD1; V: TRBV15; CDR3: CATSRGVDRDRGYEQYF; DNA: TGTGCCACCAGCAGAGGAGTCGACCGGGACAGGGGATACGAGCAGTACTTC
J: TRBJ1-1; size: NA; length: 15; D: NA; V: TRBV7-9; CDR3: CASSLAVPRNTEAFF; DNA: TGTGCCAGCAGCTTGGCCGTTCCACGAAACACTGAAGCTTTCTTT
J: TRBJ1-1; size: few; length: 18; D: NA; V: TRBV5-4; CDR3: CASSLGQSPQQMNTEAFF; DNA: TGTGCCAGCAGCTTGGGACAGTCCCCCCAACAAATGAACACTGAAGCTTTCTTT
J: TRBJ2-2; size: NA; length: 14; D: NA; V: TRBV10-3; CDR3: CAISDGQESGELFF; DNA: TGTGCCATCAGTGATGGGCAGGAATCCGGGGAGCTGTTTTTT
J: TRBJ2-5; size: NA; length: 13; D: NA; V: TRBV18; CDR3: CASSLRDRETQYF; DNA: TGTGCCAGCTCACTGCGGGACAGAGAGACCCAGTACTTC
J: TRBJ1-2; size: NA; length: 15; D: NA; V: TRBV4-2; CDR3: CASSQDVLAVYGYTF; DNA: TGTGCCAGCAGCCAAGATGTCCTCGCAGTCTATGGCTACACCTTC
J: TRBJ2-7; size: NA; length: 14; D: TRBD1; V: TRBV7-2; CDR3: CASSLGTGRYEQYF; DNA: TGTGCCAGCAGCTTAGGGACAGGGAGATACGAGCAGTACTTC
J: TRBJ1-1; size: few; length: 13; D: NA; V: TRBV19; CDR3: CASSIGGYTEAFF; DNA: TGTGCCAGTAGTATAGGAGGGTACACTGAAGCTTTCTTT
J: TRBJ2-7; size: NA; length: 15; D: NA; V: TRBV19; CDR3: CASSISGSVSYEQYF; DNA: TGTGCCAGTAGTATTTCCGGGTCGGTGTCTTACGAGCAGTACTTC
J: TRBJ1-2; size: NA; length: 14; D: NA; V: TRBV19; CDR3: CASSLELGQSGYTF; DNA: TGTGCCAGTAGTTTGGAATTGGGACAATCAGGCTACACCTTC
J: TRBJ2-6; size: NA; length: 21; D: TRBD1; V: TRBV5-1; CDR3: CASSFREDRRILSSGANVLTF; DNA: TGCGCCAGCAGCTTCCGTGAGGACAGGCGTATCTTATCCTCTGGGGCCAACGTCCTGACTTTC
J: TRBJ1-1; size: NA; length: 15; D: NA; V: TRBV7-2; CDR3: CASSLWKGASTEAFF; DNA: TGTGCCAGCAGCTTATGGAAAGGGGCTAGCACTGAAGCTTTCTTT
J: TRBJ2-3; size: NA; length: 14; D: NA; V: TRBV19; CDR3: CASGAVEGADTQYF; DNA: TGTGCCAGTGGAGCTGTCGAGGGCGCAGATACGCAGTATTTT
J: TRBJ1-1; size: once; length: 14; D: NA; V: TRBV5-1; CDR3: CASSLESRNTEAFF; DNA: TGCGCCAGCAGCTTGGAGTCTAGGAACACTGAAGCTTTCTTT
J: TRBJ2-3; size: few; length: 17; D: NA; V: TRBV13; CDR3: CASSRLGGIGRWDTQYF; DNA: TGTGCCAGCAGCCGCCTCGGTGGAATCGGGAGATGGGATACGCAGTATTTT
J: TRBJ2-7; size: NA; length: 14; D: TRBD2; V: TRBV7-3; CDR3: CASSFSGGAYEQYF; DNA: TGTGCCAGCAGCTTTAGCGGGGGGGCCTACGAGCAGTACTTC
J: TRBJ1-6; size: NA; length: 15; D: TRBD1; V: TRBV19; CDR3: CASNLQGVADSPLHF; DNA: TGTGCCAGTAACCTACAGGGGGTTGCGGATTCACCCCTCCACTTT
J: TRBJ2-7; size: NA; length: 14; D: NA; V: TRBV28; CDR3: CASSLEDSSTTQYF; DNA: TGTGCCAGCAGTTTAGAGGATTCCAGTACGACGCAGTACTTC
J: TRBJ1-2; size: NA; length: 12; D: TRBD1; V: TRBV30; CDR3: CAWTTGGYGYTF; DNA: TGTGCCTGGACCACAGGGGGCTATGGCTACACCTTC
J: TRBJ1-2; size: NA; length: 14; D: TRBD1; V: TRBV4-2; CDR3: CASSLETGEDGYTF; DNA: TGTGCCAGCAGCCTAGAGACAGGGGAGGATGGCTACACCTTC
J: TRBJ2-1; size: NA; length: 13; D: NA; V: TRBV7-2; CDR3: CASSIDRRGEQFF; DNA: TGTGCCAGCAGCATAGACCGCCGCGGCGAGCAGTTCTTC
J: TRBJ1-2; size: once; length: 16; D: TRBD1; V: TRBV29-1; CDR3: CSVETGNFLYNYGYTF; DNA: TGCAGCGTAGAGACAGGGAATTTCTTATATAACTATGGCTACACCTTC
J: TRBJ1-1; size: NA; length: 12; D: NA; V: TRBV7-2; CDR3: CASSLRVTEAFF; DNA: TGTGCCAGCAGCTTACGGGTCACTGAAGCTTTCTTT
J: TRBJ2-5; size: NA; length: 16; D: TRBD2; V: TRBV4-1; CDR3: CASSQEAPLAGETQYF; DNA: TGCGCCAGCAGCCAAGAGGCACCACTAGCGGGAGAGACCCAGTACTTC
J: TRBJ1-1; size: NA; length: 18; D: NA; V: TRBV5-6; CDR3: CASSLYPGGGLVGTEAFF; DNA: TGTGCCAGCAGCTTGTACCCAGGCGGGGGGTTGGTAGGCACTGAAGCTTTCTTT
J: TRBJ2-3; size: NA; length: 13; D: NA; V: TRBV6-4; CDR3: CASSDTFADTQYF; DNA: TGTGCCAGCAGTGACACATTCGCAGATACGCAGTATTTT
J: TRBJ1-1; size: NA; length: 12; D: NA; V: TRBV30; CDR3: CAWRAGNTEAFF; DNA: TGTGCCTGGAGGGCAGGGAATACTGAAGCTTTCTTT
J: TRBJ1-2; size: NA; length: 14; D: NA; V: TRBV2; CDR3: CASSEAGGVGPAPF; DNA: TGTGCCAGCAGTGAAGCGGGGGGAGTAGGCCCCGCTCCATTC
J: TRBJ1-5; size: once; length: 16; D: NA; V: TRBV27; CDR3: CASSSLWEGGNQPQHF; DNA: TGTGCCAGCAGTTCCCTCTGGGAGGGGGGAAATCAGCCCCAGCATTTT
J: TRBJ2-1; size: NA; length: 16; D: TRBD2; V: TRBV4-3; CDR3: CASSQEWTSGYNEQFF; DNA: TGCGCCAGCAGCCAAGAGTGGACTAGCGGGTACAATGAGCAGTTCTTC
J: TRBJ2-1; size: few; length: 12; D: NA; V: TRBV4-1; CDR3: CASSPLGNEQFF; DNA: TGCGCCAGCAGCCCACTAGGGAATGAGCAGTTCTTC
J: TRBJ2-1; size: NA; length: 12; D: NA; V: TRBV28; CDR3: CASSQQNNEQFF; DNA: TGTGCCAGCAGTCAACAAAACAATGAGCAGTTCTTC
J: TRBJ2-1; size: NA; length: 13; D: NA; V: TRBV5-8; CDR3: CASSLMGAYEQFF; DNA: TGTGCCAGCAGCTTGATGGGGGCCTATGAGCAGTTCTTC
J: TRBJ1-2; size: NA; length: 14; D: TRBD1; V: TRBV2; CDR3: CASRKGQNNYGYTF; DNA: TGTGCCAGCCGGAAGGGACAGAATAACTATGGCTACACCTTC
J: TRBJ2-5; size: NA; length: 15; D: TRBD2; V: TRBV5-1; CDR3: CAFGVSSGYQETQYF; DNA: TGCGCCTTCGGAGTGTCTAGCGGTTACCAAGAGACCCAGTACTTC
J: TRBJ2-7; size: NA; length: 16; D: TRBD2; V: TRBV19; CDR3: CASSIRGEERSYEQYF; DNA: TGTGCCAGTAGTATCCGGGGGGAGGAACGCTCCTACGAGCAGTACTTC
J: TRBJ2-7; size: NA; length: 17; D: TRBD2; V: TRBV5-1; CDR3: CASSWGTAGGVSYEQYF; DNA: TGCGCCAGCAGCTGGGGTACAGCGGGGGGAGTTTCTTACGAGCAGTACTTC
J: TRBJ2-1; size: NA; length: 15; D: TRBD2; V: TRBV27; CDR3: CASSLAGGYYNEQFF; DNA: TGTGCCAGCAGCCTGGCGGGGGGCTACTACAATGAGCAGTTCTTC
J: TRBJ2-5; size: NA; length: 16; D: TRBD1; V: TRBV11-2; CDR3: CASSSPRGQVYETQYF; DNA: TGTGCCAGCAGCTCACCTCGCGGACAGGTTTATGAGACCCAGTACTTC
J: TRBJ2-1; size: NA; length: 17; D: TRBD2; V: TRBV7-2; CDR3: CASSGILAGVSYNEQFF; DNA: TGTGCCAGCAGCGGAATTCTAGCGGGGGTTTCTTACAATGAGCAGTTCTTC
J: TRBJ1-5; size: NA; length: 15; D: NA; V: TRBV7-2; CDR3: CASSLERGGNQPQHF; DNA: TGTGCCAGCAGCTTAGAGCGGGGGGGCAATCAGCCCCAGCATTTT
J: TRBJ2-3; size: NA; length: 17; D: NA; V: TRBV6-1; CDR3: CASSVMMPHAGTDTQYF; DNA: TGTGCCAGCAGTGTAATGATGCCCCATGCGGGCACAGATACGCAGTATTTT
J: TRBJ1-2; size: NA; length: 13; D: NA; V: TRBV5-6; CDR3: CASSPLGGVGYTF; DNA: TGTGCCAGCAGCCCTCTCGGGGGGGTTGGCTACACCTTC
J: TRBJ2-6; size: NA; length: 16; D: NA; V: TRBV4-3; CDR3: CASSQAPGAGANVLTF; DNA: TGCGCCAGCAGCCAAGCCCCGGGGGCTGGGGCCAACGTCCTGACTTTC